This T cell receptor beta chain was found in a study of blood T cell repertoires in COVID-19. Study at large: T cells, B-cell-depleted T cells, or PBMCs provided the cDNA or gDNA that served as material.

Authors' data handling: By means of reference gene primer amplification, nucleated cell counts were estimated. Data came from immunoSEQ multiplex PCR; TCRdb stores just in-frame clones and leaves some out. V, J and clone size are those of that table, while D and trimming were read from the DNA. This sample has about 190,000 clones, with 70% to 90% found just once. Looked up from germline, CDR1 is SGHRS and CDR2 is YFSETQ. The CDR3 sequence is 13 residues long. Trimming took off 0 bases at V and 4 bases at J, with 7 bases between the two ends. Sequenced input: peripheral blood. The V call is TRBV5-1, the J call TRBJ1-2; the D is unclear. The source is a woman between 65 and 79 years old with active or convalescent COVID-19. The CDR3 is CASSLEEVYGYTF. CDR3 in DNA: TGCGCCAGCAGCTTGGAGGAGGTCTATGGCTACACCTTC. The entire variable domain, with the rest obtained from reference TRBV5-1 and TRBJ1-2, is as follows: KAGVTQTPRYLIKTRGQQVTLSCSPISGHRSVSWYQQTPGQGLQFLFEYFSETQRNKGNFPGRFSGRQFSNSRSEMNVSTLELGDSALYLCASSLEEVYGYTFGSGTRLTVV.